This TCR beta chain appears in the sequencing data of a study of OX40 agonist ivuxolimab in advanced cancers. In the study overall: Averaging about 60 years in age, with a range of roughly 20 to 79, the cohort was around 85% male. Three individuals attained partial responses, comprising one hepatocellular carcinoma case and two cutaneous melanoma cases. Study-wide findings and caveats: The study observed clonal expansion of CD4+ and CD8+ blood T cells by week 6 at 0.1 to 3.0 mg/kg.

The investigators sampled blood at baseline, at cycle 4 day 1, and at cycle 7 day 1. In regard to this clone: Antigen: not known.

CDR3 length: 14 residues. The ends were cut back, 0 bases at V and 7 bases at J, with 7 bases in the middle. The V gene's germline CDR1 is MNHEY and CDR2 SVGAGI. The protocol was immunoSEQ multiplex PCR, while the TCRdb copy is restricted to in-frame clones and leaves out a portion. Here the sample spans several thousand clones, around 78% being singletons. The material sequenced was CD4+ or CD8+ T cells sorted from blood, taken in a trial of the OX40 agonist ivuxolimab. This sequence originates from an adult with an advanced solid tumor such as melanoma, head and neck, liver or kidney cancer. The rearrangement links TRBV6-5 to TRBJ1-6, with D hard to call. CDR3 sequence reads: CASSYSQVNSPLHF. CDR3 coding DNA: TGTGCCAGCAGTTACTCGCAGGTCAATTCACCCCTCCACTTT.